These 27 T cell receptor beta chains share one sample of origin, sequenced in a study of blood T cell repertoires in COVID-19 (dated by TCRdb to between 2020 and 2021). The method behind the library was the immunoSEQ multiplex PCR assay. Here the immuneACCESS table is served through TCRdb, limited to in-frame sequences with V and J called. Missing clones are a known gap in these copies; in checked studies unresolved V genes cover under half, and the rest lacks a known reason. For this sample the table gives 140,000 or so clones, of which around 90% were detected only once. The ten largest make up approximately 1.8% of the sample. The specimen sequenced was peripheral blood. These receptors all come from a man between 65 and 80 years old with acute or convalescent COVID-19.

The chain has TRBV6-2 or TRBV6-3 and TRBJ2-5, with 7 positions matching TRBD2. CDR3 length: 13 residues. V lost 4 bases and J lost 3; bases outside the gene matches: 2. The germline CDR1 and CDR2 sequences are MNHEY and SVGEGT. The CDR3 nucleotides are TGTGCCAGCAGTTGGGCGGGAGAAGAGACCCAGTACTTC. Amino acids: CASSWAGEETQYF.

CDR3 amino acids: CSASGGGAGGGYTF. The CDR3 coding sequence is TGCAGTGCTAGTGGCGGGGGCGCGGGCGGGGGCTACACCTTC. This chain connects TRBV20-1 to TRBJ1-2, with a tentative D call TRBD1 (6 bases). Trimming shortened V by 3 bases and J by 8 bases, and 19 bases separated the two germline ends. This CDR3 has 14 amino acids. The germline CDR1 and CDR2 sequences are DFQATT and SNEGSKA (reference sequence).

V and J are TRBV3-1 (or the pseudogene TRBV3-2) and TRBJ1-1, with a tentative D call TRBD1 (6 bases). V was cut by 0 bases and J by 7 bases, with 9 bases left in between. This CDR3 comprises 13 residues. The germline CDR1 and CDR2 sequences are LGHDT and YNNKEL (reference sequence). The CDR3 DNA sequence: TGTGCCAGCAGCCAAGATCTACAGGGTGAAGCTTTCTTT. It yields the protein CASSQDLQGEAFF.

CDR3: CASRGDRGPSGANVLTF. The CDR3 DNA follows: TGTGCCAGCAGGGGGGACAGGGGCCCCTCTGGGGCCAACGTCCTGACTTTC. V usage is TRBV25-1 and J usage is TRBJ2-6; 10 bases are a match to TRBD1. The CDR3 covers 17 residues. V dropped 6 bases and J dropped 0; count of bases not matched to a gene: 5. Germline values: CDR1 MGHDK, CDR2 SYGVNS.

The chain joins TRBV10-1 to TRBJ1-4, with TRBD1 matching over 7 bases. Germline-derived CDR1 and CDR2 are WNHNN and SYGVQD (reference sequence). The CDR3 is 14 amino acids. V lost 3 bases to trimming and J lost 8 bases; unmatched junction nucleotides: 6. CDR3 protein: CASSEWTGSEKLFF. In nucleotides, the CDR3 is TGCGCCAGCAGTGAATGGACAGGCTCCGAAAAACTGTTTTTT.

The V gene is TRBV28, the J gene TRBJ1-2; no clear D gene. The CDR3 has 14 amino acids. V was trimmed by 7 bases and J by 1 base, leaving 13 bases between them. Germline V gene sequence: CDR1 MDHEN, CDR2 SYDVKM. The CDR3 DNA reads as TGTGCCAGCAACCTACAAAACAGTAACTATGGCTACACCTTC. Amino acids: CASNLQNSNYGYTF.

This clone was found a few times. This rearrangement joins TRBV5-1 to TRBJ1-3; 7 bases fit TRBD1. J was trimmed by 2 bases and V by 3 bases; bases with no gene match: 11. In germline, CDR1 is SGHRS, CDR2 YFSETQ. The CDR3 has 17 residues. In nucleotides, the CDR3 is TGCGCCAGCAGCTCGAACACAGGGGATCTCCCTGGAAACACCATATATTTT. Translated: CASSSNTGDLPGNTIYF.

This chain links TRBV7-3 with TRBJ1-6, with a tentative D call TRBD1 (5 bases). V was shortened by 3 bases and J by 6 bases, with 6 bases between the two germline ends. The CDR3 runs to 13 residues. Per germline, CDR1 SGHTA and CDR2 FQGTGA. This chain's CDR3 is CASSFRANSPLHF. The CDR3, as DNA: TGTGCCAGCAGCTTCAGGGCTAATTCACCCCTCCACTTT. Combining the CDR3 with reference TRBV7-3 and TRBJ1-6 gives the whole variable domain GAGVSQTPSNKVTEKGKYVELRCDPISGHTALYWYRQSLGQGPEFLIYFQGTGAADDSGLPNDRFFAVRPEGSVSTLKIQRTERGDSAVYLCASSFRANSPLHFGNGTRLTVT.

The genes are TRBV6-5 and TRBJ2-3, with D possibly matching TRBD2 (6 bases). Trimming cost V 8 bases and J 2 bases, with 11 bases left between them. The V gene's germline CDR1 is MNHEY and CDR2 SVGAGI. The CDR3 is 13 residues long. This chain's CDR3 is CASERGYTDTQYF. The CDR3, as DNA: TGTGCCAGCGAACGGGGGTACACAGATACGCAGTATTTT.

This clone was found a few times. J is TRBJ2-7 and V is TRBV11-2, with D perhaps matching TRBD2 (6 bases). Germline CDR1 is SGHAT and CDR2 is FQNNGV. This CDR3 is built from 14 residues. V shed 2 bases and J shed 2 bases, with 10 bases lying between them. The CDR3 is CASSLREQAYEQYF. As DNA, the CDR3 is TGTGCCAGCAGCTTACGGGAGCAAGCCTACGAGCAGTACTTC.

The chain has TRBV7-9 and TRBJ1-1, with unresolved D. The CDR3 totals 14 residues. The germline V gene encodes CDR1 SEHNR and CDR2 FQNEAQ (reference sequence). Trimming removed 5 bases at V and 1 base at J, with 11 bases between. Here the CDR3 reads CASSPGMANTEAFF. CDR3 in DNA: TGTGCCAGCAGCCCGGGGATGGCGAACACTGAAGCTTTCTTT.

The V gene is TRBV7-2, the J gene TRBJ2-1; possible D gene TRBD1, 7 bases. Trimming removed 2 bases from V and 3 bases from J, with 14 bases in between. The V gene's germline CDR1 is SGHTA and CDR2 FQGNSA. The CDR3 has 16 amino acids. CDR3 DNA sequence: TGTGCCAGCAGCTTAACGCGACAGGGAGGCTACAATGAGCAGTTCTTC. Translating it yields CASSLTRQGGYNEQFF. Full variable domain (missing parts from reference TRBV7-2 and TRBJ2-1): GAGVSQSPSNKVTEKGKDVELRCDPISGHTALYWYRQSLGQGLEFLIYFQGNSAPDKSGLPSDRFSAERTGGSVSTLTIQRTQQEDSAVYLCASSLTRQGGYNEQFFGPGTRLTVL.

This clone was recorded once. The gene calls are TRBV10-1 and TRBJ2-3; no firm D call. Germline loops: CDR1 WNHNN, CDR2 SYGVQD (reference sequence). V lost 3 bases and J 3 bases, leaving 4 bases between the germline ends. This CDR3 is built from 12 residues. The CDR3 is CASSDQTDTQYF. The CDR3, as DNA: TGCGCCAGCAGTGACCAAACAGATACGCAGTATTTT.

The chain recombines TRBV7-2 with TRBJ2-3, with D possibly matching TRBD2 (6 bases). CDR1 is SGHTA and CDR2 is FQGNSA in the germline V gene. The V end was cut by 5 bases, the J end by 0 bases, with 18 bases between. The CDR3 consists of 17 residues. Here the CDR3 reads CASSQLGGGLSTDTQYF. CDR3 DNA sequence: TGTGCCAGCAGCCAACTTGGGGGAGGCCTCAGCACAGATACGCAGTATTTT.

This chain uses TRBV19 with TRBJ1-1; 8 nucleotides align to TRBD1. The CDR3 is made up of 16 amino acids. Germline V gene data show CDR1 as LNHDA and CDR2 as SQIVND (reference sequence). V trimming: 7 bases; J trimming: 3 bases; junction bases outside the gene matches: 13. CDR3 bases: TGTGCCAGTATCGATGGCTCAGGGGGCTCTTACACTGAAGCTTTCTTT. Translating gives CASIDGSGGSYTEAFF. Full variable domain (remainder filled in from reference TRBV19 and TRBJ1-1): DGGITQSPKYLFRKEGQNVTLSCEQNLNHDAMYWYRQDPGQGLRLIYYSQIVNDFQKGDIAEGYSVSREKKESFPLTVTSAQKNPTAFYLCASIDGSGGSYTEAFFGQGTRLTVV.

The rearrangement uses TRBV7-2 and TRBJ1-5; TRBD1 agrees at 7 bases. The V gene end was trimmed by 6 bases and the J gene end by 2 bases; junction bases not matched to a gene: 4. The CDR3 extends over 14 amino acids. In germline, CDR1 is SGHTA, CDR2 FQGNSA. CDR3 coding DNA: TGTGCCAGCAGTGACAGGGCCGGCAATCAGCCCCAGCATTTT. Amino acids: CASSDRAGNQPQHF.

The V and J genes are TRBV28 and TRBJ2-4; perhaps TRBD2 as D (6 bases). Germline assignment: CDR1 MDHEN and CDR2 SYDVKM. The CDR3 is 15 amino acids. V was clipped by 6 bases and J by 2 bases, with 14 bases between them. The DNA for the CDR3 is TGTGCCAGCAGGGGGGTGGAGGGGTCCAAAAACATTCAGTACTTC. Its translation: CASRGVEGSKNIQYF.

The chain has TRBV19 and TRBJ2-2; 10 nucleotides match TRBD1. After removal of 7 bases from V and 4 bases from J, the junction contained 3 bases not matched to a gene. The CDR3 consists of 14 residues. Germline loops: CDR1 LNHDA, CDR2 SQIVND (reference sequence). The CDR3 sequence is CASTRTGGTGELFF. In nucleotides, the CDR3 is TGTGCCAGTACTCGGACAGGGGGCACCGGGGAGCTGTTTTTT.

The genes are TRBV24-1 and TRBJ1-5; unclear D gene. In germline, CDR1 is KGHDR, CDR2 SFDVKD. V was clipped by 4 bases and J by 0 bases, with 6 bases between them. The CDR3 contains 14 residues. DNA for the CDR3: TGTGCCACCAGTGACCCTTATAGCAATCAGCCCCAGCATTTT. It codes for CATSDPYSNQPQHF.

This sequence joins TRBV3-1 (or the pseudogene TRBV3-2) and TRBJ1-5; tentative D call: TRBD1 (5 bases). Germline CDR1 is LGHDT and CDR2 is YNNKEL (reference sequence). V dropped 1 base and J dropped 6 bases, with 7 bases sitting between them. The CDR3 has 13 residues. CDR3 sequence: CASSQARVQPQHF. CDR3 DNA: TGTGCCAGCAGCCAAGCCAGGGTTCAGCCCCAGCATTTT.

The chain couples TRBV28 to TRBJ1-5; 8 bases fit TRBD1. The CDR3 length is 16 residues. J lost 2 bases, V lost 5 bases, and 8 bases had no gene match. Germline V gene sequence: CDR1 MDHEN, CDR2 SYDVKM. For the CDR3, the DNA is TGTGCCAGCAGTGTAGGACAGGGATCGGGCAATCAGCCCCAGCATTTT. This sequence encodes CASSVGQGSGNQPQHF.

The gene calls are TRBV19 and TRBJ1-4; 8 bases match TRBD1. The germline V gene encodes CDR1 LNHDA and CDR2 SQIVND (reference sequence). Losses at the gene ends were 6 bases for V and 2 bases for J; bases not matched to a gene: 5. The CDR3 totals 15 residues. The CDR3 protein is CASRSQGATNEKLFF. CDR3 bases: TGTGCCAGTAGGTCCCAGGGGGCGACTAATGAAAAACTGTTTTTT.

Only one count was recorded for this clone. V usage is TRBV3-1 (or the pseudogene TRBV3-2) and J usage is TRBJ2-1; 7 bases are a match to TRBD1. CDR3 length: 16 residues. The ends lost 3 bases at V and 6 bases at J; junction bases unmatched: 11. Germline V gene sequence: CDR1 LGHDT, CDR2 YNNKEL (reference sequence). The CDR3 region is CASSQHSGGWINEQFF. The CDR3 DNA reads as TGTGCCAGCAGCCAGCACTCAGGGGGTTGGATCAATGAGCAGTTCTTC.

The rearrangement joins TRBV6-6 to TRBJ1-2, with 7 bases that match TRBD1. The CDR3 loop spans 14 amino acids. Unmatched junction bases numbered 5, after V lost 2 bases and J lost 5 bases. In germline, CDR1 is MNHNY, CDR2 SVGAGI (reference sequence). In DNA, the CDR3 is TGTGCCAGCAGTTACGCGGACAGGATTTATGGCTACACCTTC. Translated: CASSYADRIYGYTF.

The rearrangement uses TRBV7-8 and TRBJ1-6, with a tentative D call TRBD1 (6 bases). Germline-derived CDR1 and CDR2 are SGHVS and FQNEAQ. The CDR3 runs to 17 residues. Trimming took off 3 bases at V and 8 bases at J, with 20 bases between the two ends. The CDR3 coding sequence is TGTGCCAGCAGCTTTGGACAGTCGTGGTCCGGAGATTCACCCCTCCACTTT. Translation: CASSFGQSWSGDSPLHF.

The gene calls are TRBV11-3 and TRBJ1-1, with a possible D match to TRBD1 (5 bases). V was trimmed by 6 bases and J by 0 bases, leaving 26 bases between them. The germline CDR1 and CDR2 sequences are SGHNT and YENEEA. The CDR3 runs 19 residues. The CDR3 bases are TGTGCCAGCAGGCTAAAATCCGGGACTTCGGGGTTCGTGAACACTGAAGCTTTCTTT. It specifies CASRLKSGTSGFVNTEAFF.

This clone turned up a few times. The gene calls are TRBV6-5 and TRBJ1-5; D gene ambiguous. Looked up from germline, CDR1 is MNHEY and CDR2 is SVGAGI. The CDR3 spans 14 residues. V lost 5 bases to trimming and J lost 2 bases, with 10 bases between them. This chain's CDR3 is CASSIGLGNQPQHF. The CDR3 DNA is TGTGCCAGCAGTATAGGACTGGGCAATCAGCCCCAGCATTTT.